This is a list of T cell receptor beta chains from one sample in a study of T cell responses to AZD1222 COVID-19 vaccine. Profiled with immunoSEQ multiplex PCR; TCRdb holds only in-frame clones, not every one. The repertoire consists of some 180,000 clones, with about 93% occurring once and the leading ten covering roughly 1%. The material sequenced was peripheral blood, taken 28 days after the second dose of the MenACWY control vaccine. The receptors originated from an adult who received the MenACWY meningococcal vaccine as a control. Both conserved end residues are part of each CDR3. The order of the fields is clone size, D gene, J gene, V gene, CDR3 length, CDR3 protein, CDR3 DNA. The D gene is left open where the match is weak. Clone size is not always given. Where it is, it says once, few, many or a class for expanded clones.

size: once
D: TRBD2
J: TRBJ2-2
V: TRBV14
length: 15
CDR3: CASSSIAGDTGELFF
DNA: TGTGCCAGCAGCAGCATAGCGGGGGACACCGGGGAGCTGTTTTTT

size: -
D: -
J: TRBJ1-5
V: TRBV5-3
length: 14
CDR3: CARSRMGRNQPQHF
DNA: TGTGCCAGAAGCCGGATGGGGCGTAATCAGCCCCAGCATTTT

size: -
D: TRBD1
J: TRBJ1-6
V: TRBV27
length: 13
CDR3: CASSRDRNSPLHF
DNA: TGTGCCAGCTCCCGGGACAGGAATTCACCCCTCCACTTT

size: -
D: TRBD1
J: TRBJ1-2
V: TRBV25-1
length: 13
CDR3: CASRAGGFYGYTF
DNA: TGTGCCAGCAGGGCAGGGGGCTTCTATGGCTACACCTTC

size: -
D: -
J: TRBJ1-4
V: TRBV6-6
length: 15
CDR3: CASSPPGGFNEKLFF
DNA: TGTGCCAGCAGTCCCCCGGGTGGATTTAATGAAAAACTGTTTTTT

size: -
D: -
J: TRBJ1-2
V: TRBV18
length: 16
CDR3: CASSPPSSSLGYGYTF
DNA: TGTGCCAGCTCACCACCGTCCTCCTCCTTAGGGTATGGCTACACCTTC

size: -
D: TRBD1
J: TRBJ1-2
V: TRBV5-1
length: 14
CDR3: CASSLGQGVYGYTF
DNA: TGCGCCAGCAGCTTAGGACAGGGGGTCTATGGCTACACCTTC

size: -
D: -
J: TRBJ1-5
V: TRBV12-3/TRBV12-4
length: 13
CDR3: CASSLYGNQPQHF
DNA: TGTGCCAGCAGTTTGTATGGGAATCAGCCCCAGCATTTT

size: -
D: -
J: TRBJ1-2
V: TRBV18
length: 13
CDR3: CASSPERDYGYTF
DNA: TGTGCCAGCTCACCCGAGAGGGACTATGGCTACACCTTC

size: -
D: -
J: TRBJ2-3
V: TRBV3-1/TRBV3-2
length: 14
CDR3: CASSQDLGTDTQYF
DNA: TGTGCCAGCAGCCAAGATCTAGGGACAGATACGCAGTATTTT

size: -
D: TRBD1
J: TRBJ1-6
V: TRBV30
length: 14
CDR3: CAWSDRGWNSPLHF
DNA: TGTGCCTGGAGTGACAGGGGGTGGAATTCACCCCTCCACTTT

size: -
D: -
J: TRBJ2-7
V: TRBV19
length: 13
CDR3: CASSAQQSHEQYF
DNA: TGTGCCAGTAGTGCGCAACAGAGCCACGAGCAGTACTTC